Listed below are T cell receptor beta chains from one sample, sequenced in a study of cytomegalovirus exposure and HLA in healthy donors. TCRdb's table, derived via immunoSEQ multiplex PCR, lists solely in-frame clones and lacks some. Of hundreds of thousands of clones listed, almost 70% are singletons. Sequences were obtained from PBMCs. These TCRs come from a man aged 35-49 years in good health and CMV-seropositive. Both conserved end residues are part of each CDR3. D genes are given only for firm matches. Rows may omit the clone size; those that give it use once, few, many or a size class.

D gene	V gene	clone size	J gene	CDR3 DNA	CDR3 protein
NA	TRBV27	NA	TRBJ2-7	TGTGCCAGCAGTATGGGGGCCTCCTACGAGCAGTACTTC	CASSMGASYEQYF
NA	TRBV19	NA	TRBJ2-3	TGTGCCAGTAGTCTCACAGATACGCAGTATTTT	CASSLTDTQYF
TRBD2	TRBV7-9	NA	TRBJ2-7	TGTGCCAGCAGTTCGGGACTAGCGAGCTCCTACGAGCAGTACTTC	CASSSGLASSYEQYF
NA	TRBV6-5	NA	TRBJ2-4	TGTGCCAGCAGTTACCGGGAGCAGGGCATTCAGTACTTC	CASSYREQGIQYF
NA	TRBV2	few	TRBJ1-5	TGTGCCAGCAACAGGGCATTGAATCAGCCCCAGCATTTT	CASNRALNQPQHF
TRBD1	TRBV7-9	NA	TRBJ1-6	TGTGCCAGCAGGTGGGACAGGGATGACTTTTCACCCCTCCACTTT	CASRWDRDDFSPLHF
NA	TRBV6-1	NA	TRBJ2-7	TGTGCCAGCAGTGTATGGCCCCGGGGTTCCTCCTACGAGCAGTACTTC	CASSVWPRGSSYEQYF
NA	TRBV10-3	NA	TRBJ2-7	TGTGCCATCCAGACAGACACCTACGAGCAGTACTTC	CAIQTDTYEQYF
NA	TRBV6-1	NA	TRBJ2-2	TGTGCCAGCAGTACGTGGGAGACGAACACCGGGGAGCTGTTTTTT	CASSTWETNTGELFF
TRBD1	TRBV6-5	few	TRBJ1-1	TGTGCCAGCAGTTACTCTGGACAGGGGGCGGATGAAGCTTTCTTT	CASSYSGQGADEAFF